This entry concerns a single T cell receptor (beta chain). Its specificity is unknown. This specimen comes from a study of T cell responses to AZD1222 COVID-19 vaccine. Overall study results and limits: Seropositive AZD1222 recipients at baseline numbered only five or six. There were repertoire samples only from the period after the peak T cell response. Clonal diversity may have been underestimated, and the donors were mostly white British, with more females than males.

Pooled samples include second doses given at about 4 or 12 weeks. Deletions cut 3 bases from V and 0 bases from J, with 12 bases between. Germline CDR1 and CDR2: MNHEY and SVGAGI. CDR3 length: 16 residues. Clones were read by immunoSEQ multiplex PCR, and TCRdb kept only the in-frame ones, dropping some. The repertoire holds 150,000 to 200,000 clones, with 80% to 95% as singletons. The source is an adult who received the AZD1222 COVID-19 vaccine. The sequences come from peripheral blood, collected 28 days after the second AZD1222 dose. The chain carries TRBV6-5 and TRBJ1-3; D is unresolved. CDR3 residues: CASSYVATDSGNTIYF. Written as DNA, the CDR3 is TGTGCCAGCAGTTATGTGGCAACTGACTCTGGAAACACCATATATTTT.